This T cell receptor beta chain was sequenced in a study of patients and donors after allogeneic stem cell transplantation. This CDR3 region has 14 residues. CDR1 and CDR2 from the germline V gene are SGHTA and FQGTGA. The germline V and J ends were trimmed by 8 bases and 6 bases, with 16 bases remaining between them. In TCRdb, the RT-PCR reads were re-called with MiXCR into one record per CDR3 protein. The sample lists about a million distinct CDR3 sequences, roughly 18% occurring once. V is TRBV7-3 and J is TRBJ2-2; maybe TRBD2 (7 bases). Sample: blood, either unsorted or a sorted T cell fraction (not recorded which). This sequence originates from a human donor who was either an allogeneic HSCT recipient or a stem cell or donor lymphocyte infusion donor (not recorded which). It is not recorded whose cells these are; they may come from a transplant donor. CDR3 sequence reads: CASGGASNAGELFF. DNA for the CDR3: TGTGCCAGCGGGGGGGCTAGCAATGCCGGGGAGCTGTTTTTT.